Listed here are 32 T cell receptor beta chains from one sample, sequenced in a study of T-cell memory formation after mild COVID-19. TCRdb ran MiXCR on the 5' RACE reads and lists one entry per CDR3 protein. This table holds 250,000 to 350,000 distinct CDR3 sequences, more than 15% found once. The sequenced sample was PBMCs or a T cell subset sorted from them (not recorded which). These receptors came from a man younger than 35 who had mild COVID-19 (a few samples of this study predate the infection). Cell type and time point are not known.

CDR3 residues: CASSLATNRGREQYF. CDR3 DNA: TGCGCCAGCAGCTTGGCCACAAACAGGGGGCGCGAGCAGTACTTC. The genes are TRBV5-1 and TRBJ2-7; 9 nucleotides align to TRBD1. This CDR3 has 15 amino acids. V lost 0 bases and J lost 6; bases outside the gene matches: 7. CDR1 and CDR2 from the germline V gene are SGHRS and YFSETQ.

This clonotype has just a few counts. The chain employs TRBV9 and TRBJ2-3, with 7 bases identical to TRBD1. V lost 3 bases to trimming and J lost 3 bases; unmatched junction nucleotides: 7. In germline, CDR1 is SGDLS, CDR2 YYNGEE. The CDR3 spans 15 residues. CDR3 nucleotides: TGTGCCAGCAGCGAACAGGGGTACGAGACAGATACGCAGTATTTT. It translates to CASSEQGYETDTQYF.

This clonotype appeared a few times. This chain joins TRBV7-2 and TRBJ2-3, with TRBD1 matching over 10 bases. The CDR3 spans 16 residues. The V gene end was trimmed by 4 bases and the J gene end by 2 bases; junction bases not matched to a gene: 6. Germline V gives CDR1 SGHTA, CDR2 FQGNSA. Here the CDR3 reads CASSSWTGGFTDTQYF. The DNA for the CDR3 is TGTGCCAGCAGCTCCTGGACAGGGGGGTTCACAGATACGCAGTATTTT.

V and J are TRBV20-1 and TRBJ1-2; D is possibly TRBD1 (6 bases). V lost 0 bases, J lost 7 bases, and 12 bases lay in between. CDR3 length: 13 residues. Germline assignment: CDR1 DFQATT and CDR2 SNEGSKA (reference sequence). The CDR3, as DNA: TGCAGTGCTAGAGACAGGGGAAAGGTTGGCTACACCTTC. This sequence encodes CSARDRGKVGYTF.

This clonotype was counted only a few times. The chain employs TRBV20-1 and TRBJ2-1; 8 bases are a match to TRBD1. V gave up 3 bases and J gave up 4 bases; unmatched junction bases: 11. CDR3 length: 16 amino acids. Germline V gene sequence: CDR1 DFQATT, CDR2 SNEGSKA (reference sequence). Written as DNA, the CDR3 is TGCAGTGCTAGTGTCTTTGTCGGACAGGGTTACAATGAGCAGTTCTTC. Residues: CSASVFVGQGYNEQFF.

The chain is built from TRBV6-2 or TRBV6-3 and TRBJ1-2; 7 bases are a match to TRBD1. J was trimmed by 8 bases and V by 6 bases; bases with no gene match: 9. Germline lookup yields CDR1 MNHEY and CDR2 SVGEGT. The CDR3 sequence is 13 residues long. CDR3 DNA sequence: TGTGCCAGCAGGCCGGGACAGTGGGGCGGCTACACCTTC. It encodes CASRPGQWGGYTF.

This clonotype was counted many times. The DNA of the CDR3 is TGTGCCAGCAGTTTATATCGAGAGCTGTTTTTT. It encodes CASSLYRELFF. This chain joins TRBV28 and TRBJ2-2; D not certain. The V and J ends lost 1 base and 11 bases respectively, with 5 bases between them. Germline V gene lookup returns CDR1 MDHEN and CDR2 SYDVKM. CDR3 length: 11 amino acids.

The table lists this clonotype with a few counts. The rearrangement joins TRBV20-1 to TRBJ1-2, with 7 bases identical to TRBD1. This CDR3 contains 13 residues. Germline values: CDR1 DFQATT, CDR2 SNEGSKA (reference sequence). The junction had 6 bases not matched to a gene; V was cut back by 6 bases and J by 2 bases. The chain's CDR3 is CSATTTGNYGYTF. In nucleotides, the CDR3 is TGCAGTGCAACAACGACAGGGAACTATGGCTACACCTTC.

This CDR3 is CASSQGTGTNTGELFF. For the CDR3, the DNA is TGCGCCAGCAGCCAAGGGACGGGGACGAACACCGGGGAGCTGTTTTTT. The rearrangement links TRBV4-1 to TRBJ2-2; the D gene is possibly TRBD2 (5 bases). Germline V gene lookup returns CDR1 MGHRA and CDR2 YSYEKL. The CDR3 sequence is 16 residues long. The ends were cut back, 1 base at V and 0 bases at J, with 9 bases in the middle.

The chain has TRBV19 and TRBJ2-1; perhaps TRBD2 as D (5 bases). The CDR3 totals 16 residues. V lost 8 bases and J 4 bases, leaving 21 bases between the germline ends. Per germline, CDR1 LNHDA and CDR2 SQIVND (reference sequence). The CDR3 loop is CASSPSWRAAYNEQFF. CDR3 bases: TGTGCCAGTTCCCCCTCCTGGCGGGCCGCATACAATGAGCAGTTCTTC.

This clonotype was seen only a few times. CDR3 in amino acids: CASSPRGTGVHEQYF. CDR3 bases: TGTGCCAGCAGCCCCCGCGGGACAGGGGTCCACGAGCAGTACTTC. This chain joins TRBV7-9 and TRBJ2-7; 10 positions match TRBD1. The CDR3 sequence is 15 residues long. The V gene end was trimmed by 5 bases and the J gene end by 5 bases; junction bases not matched to a gene: 9. Germline V lookup: CDR1 SEHNR, CDR2 FQNEAQ (reference sequence). Variable domain in full (rest from reference TRBV7-9 and TRBJ2-7): DTGVSQNPRHKITKRGQNVTFRCDPISEHNRLYWYRQTLGQGPEFLTYFQNEAQLEKSRLLSDRFSAERPKGSFSTLEIQRTEQGDSAMYLCASSPRGTGVHEQYFGPGTRLTVT.

This clonotype was observed many times. The V gene is TRBV20-1, the J gene TRBJ1-4, with 9 bases aligning to TRBD1. CDR3 length equals 14 residues. Germline V gives CDR1 DFQATT, CDR2 SNEGSKA (reference sequence). V lost 2 bases and J lost 5; bases outside the gene matches: 3. The CDR3 spells CSARPGQGNEKLFF. CDR3 bases: TGCAGTGCTAGACCCGGACAGGGGAATGAAAAACTGTTTTTT.

J is TRBJ1-5 and V is TRBV10-3; D may be TRBD1 (6 bases). The CDR3 runs to 16 residues. Germline V gene data show CDR1 as ENHRY and CDR2 as SYGVKD. Trimming removed 2 bases from V and 0 bases from J, with 11 bases in between. CDR3 nucleotides: TGTGCCATCAGTGAGCCCCCAGGGGTTAGCAATCAGCCCCAGCATTTT. Translated, it gives CAISEPPGVSNQPQHF.

This clonotype was detected a few times. The chain uses TRBV4-3 and TRBJ2-1, with D perhaps matching TRBD2 (5 bases). Trimming removed 2 bases at V and 7 bases at J, with 15 bases between. CDR1 is LGHNA and CDR2 is YSLEER in the germline V gene. The length of the CDR3 is 15 residues. The CDR3 here is CASSQRDARSNEQFF. As DNA, the CDR3 is TGCGCCAGCAGCCAACGGGATGCTCGTTCGAATGAGCAGTTCTTC.

This chain uses TRBV7-2 with TRBJ1-5, with a weak D call TRBD1 (6 bases). Trimming cost V 3 bases and J 9 bases, with 15 bases left between them. This CDR3 is built from 14 residues. Looked up from germline, CDR1 is SGHTA and CDR2 is FQGNSA. The CDR3 loop reads CASSFGRGEMPQHF. The CDR3 DNA follows: TGTGCCAGCAGCTTCGGCAGGGGTGAGATGCCCCAGCATTTT.

This clonotype was counted between two and nine times. The rearrangement joins TRBV19 to TRBJ1-2, with unresolved D. Germline V lookup: CDR1 LNHDA, CDR2 SQIVND (reference sequence). This CDR3 has 16 amino acids. V shed 10 bases and J shed 0 bases, with 21 bases lying between them. The CDR3 region has the DNA TGTGCCACCCTTCCATTTGACGGGGAGCCTAACTATGGCTACACCTTC. Its protein product is CATLPFDGEPNYGYTF.

This clonotype was detected once. The chain carries TRBV7-2 and TRBJ1-1, with D possibly being TRBD1 (6 bases). Per germline, CDR1 SGHTA and CDR2 FQGNSA. Trimming left V 1 base short and J 4 bases short, with 10 bases between. The CDR3 spans 14 residues. CDR3 loop: CASSLEGGLTEAFF. The CDR3 bases are TGTGCCAGCAGCTTAGAAGGGGGTCTCACTGAAGCTTTCTTT.

CDR3 DNA: TGTGCCAGCAGCTTGGCGATGGGGGGCCAGCCCCAGCATTTT. Amino acids: CASSLAMGGQPQHF. This rearrangement joins TRBV5-5 to TRBJ1-5; possible D gene TRBD1, 6 bases. Per germline, CDR1 SGHKS and CDR2 YYEKEE (reference sequence). V shed 0 bases and J shed 7 bases, with 11 bases lying between them. This CDR3 is 14 amino acids long.

The CDR3 reads CSAALWLAGVTDTQYF. Here the CDR3 DNA reads TGCAGTGCAGCCCTGTGGCTAGCGGGGGTCACAGATACGCAGTATTTT. The V call is TRBV20-1, the J call TRBJ2-3; 10 bases line up with TRBD2. The V segment lost 6 bases and the J segment 2 bases; nucleotides outside the gene matches: 11. Germline assignment: CDR1 DFQATT and CDR2 SNEGSKA (reference sequence). The CDR3 extends over 16 amino acids.

The V gene is TRBV24-1, the J gene TRBJ2-1, with 11 nucleotides matching TRBD2. The CDR3 consists of 17 residues. V was pared by 4 bases and J by 3 bases, with 7 bases of the junction left unmatched. Germline CDR1 is KGHDR and CDR2 is SFDVKD. CDR3 residues: CATSDPLSGGDYNEQFF. For the CDR3, the DNA is TGTGCCACCAGTGACCCTCTTAGCGGGGGGGACTACAATGAGCAGTTCTTC.

This clonotype has more than one count but fewer than ten. The chain couples TRBV6-2 or TRBV6-3 to TRBJ2-7; the D gene is possibly TRBD1 (5 bases). V lost 4 bases, J lost 5 bases, and 21 bases lay in between. Germline loops: CDR1 MNHEY, CDR2 SVGEGT. The CDR3 length is 16 residues. The CDR3 sequence is CASSFANRRQSHEQYV. CDR3 nucleotide sequence: TGTGCCAGCAGTTTCGCAAACCGGAGACAGAGCCACGAGCAGTACGTC.

The chain joins TRBV3-1 to TRBJ2-5, with 15 bases aligning to TRBD2. V lost 0 bases and J lost 7; bases outside the gene matches: 9. The CDR3 has 18 residues. CDR1 LGHDT and CDR2 YNNKEL come from the germline V gene (reference sequence). CDR3 in DNA: TGTGCCAGCAGCCAAGAAGCGGGACTAGCGGGGGGCTCACGGACCCAGTACTTC. It encodes CASSQEAGLAGGSRTQYF.

The chain links TRBV6-6 to TRBJ2-5, with 7 bases fitting TRBD1. CDR1 and CDR2 (germline): MNHNY, SVGAGI (reference sequence). V trimming: 8 bases; J trimming: 5 bases; junction bases outside the gene matches: 11. CDR3 length equals 14 residues. The CDR3, as DNA: TGTGCCAGCGACATTACAGGGGTTGGGGAGACCCAGTACTTC. Translated, it gives CASDITGVGETQYF.

This clonotype was observed at least ten times. The V and J genes are TRBV7-9 and TRBJ2-1, with D unclear. Trimming shortened V by 1 base and J by 8 bases, and 12 bases separated the two germline ends. CDR3 length: 14 amino acids. Germline values: CDR1 SEHNR, CDR2 FQNEAQ (reference sequence). This CDR3 is CASSLEPYQYEQFF. The CDR3 DNA follows: TGTGCCAGCAGCTTAGAACCCTATCAGTATGAGCAGTTCTTC.

This clonotype has just a few counts. The rearrangement links TRBV11-2 to TRBJ2-7; D is undetermined. CDR3 length: 14 residues. CDR1 is SGHAT, CDR2 FQNNGV, per germline. The V gene lost 2 bases and the J gene lost 3 bases, with 11 bases spanning the gap. For the CDR3, the DNA is TGTGCCAGCAGCTTACACAGCGTGGGCTACGAGCAGTACGTC. As protein: CASSLHSVGYEQYV.

The chain has TRBV5-1 and TRBJ1-1; D is ambiguous. The length of the CDR3 is 12 residues. Germline V lookup: CDR1 SGHRS, CDR2 YFSETQ. Deletions cut 2 bases from V and 1 base from J, with 3 bases between. The CDR3 reads CASSFKNTEAFF. CDR3 coding DNA: TGCGCCAGCAGCTTCAAGAACACTGAAGCTTTCTTT.

To note about this clonotype: This may come from a read error, since a much larger clone is one base off. The chain is built from TRBV12-3 or TRBV12-4 and TRBJ2-5, with D perhaps matching TRBD2 (5 bases). The CDR3 totals 14 residues. V gave up 7 bases and J gave up 4 bases, with 16 bases separating them. The CDR3 nucleotides are TGTGCCAGCACTCAGAGGGCGCAGCTAGAGACCCAGTACTTC. It codes for CASTQRAQLETQYF.

The chain is built from TRBV20-1 and TRBJ1-1; TRBD1 aligns across 7 bases. This CDR3 region has 12 residues. Germline assignment: CDR1 DFQATT and CDR2 SNEGSKA (reference sequence). The junction had 6 bases not matched to a gene; V was cut back by 6 bases and J by 5 bases. The CDR3 reads CSARGAWTEAFF. The CDR3 DNA is TGCAGTGCCAGGGGGGCGTGGACTGAAGCTTTCTTT.

This sequence joins TRBV20-1 and TRBJ2-5; D possibly uses TRBD1 or TRBD2 (6 bases each). The V end lost 6 bases, the J end lost 2 bases, and 19 bases lay between the germline ends. This CDR3 is 15 amino acids long. CDR1 and CDR2 from the germline V gene are DFQATT and SNEGSKA (reference sequence). The CDR3 loop is CSAGRTGTLQETQYF. The CDR3 DNA reads TGCAGTGCGGGACGAACAGGGACTCTACAAGAGACCCAGTACTTC.

A word on this clonotype: The junction differs from germline at one of its ends, possibly a read error. The rearrangement uses TRBV6-5 and TRBJ2-7; 8 nucleotides match TRBD1. CDR1 MNHEY and CDR2 SVGAGI come from the germline V gene. CDR3 length equals 15 residues. The CDR3 here is CASSYMGQVAYEKYF. The CDR3, as DNA: TGTGCCAGCAGTTACATGGGACAGGTAGCCTACGAGAAGTACTTC.

This clonotype has just a few counts. The rearrangement joins TRBV20-1 to TRBJ2-7; D ambiguous. V gave up 0 bases and J gave up 3 bases, with 15 bases separating them. The V gene's germline CDR1 is DFQATT and CDR2 SNEGSKA (reference sequence). The CDR3 runs to 15 residues. CDR3 protein: CSARDLVGTNYEQYV. DNA for the CDR3: TGCAGTGCTAGAGATCTCGTTGGAACAAACTACGAGCAGTACGTC.

The V gene is TRBV5-5, the J gene TRBJ2-3, with 8 bases lining up with TRBD1. The CDR3 is made up of 13 amino acids. Germline V gives CDR1 SGHKS, CDR2 YYEKEE (reference sequence). J lost 6 bases, V lost 1 base, and 1 base had no gene match. The CDR3 DNA sequence: TGTGCCAGCAGCTTGAGGGACAGGGATACGCAGTATTTT. Its translation: CASSLRDRDTQYF.